This TCR beta chain was identified during a study of blood T cell repertoires in COVID-19. Study context: From T cells, B-cell-depleted T cells, or PBMCs came the material, which was cDNA or gDNA.

Assay: immunoSEQ multiplex PCR; the TCRdb copy retains only in-frame clones and omits some. The sample consists of about 280,000 clones, approximately 91% of them appearing once. The V end was cut by 4 bases, the J end by 5 bases, with 15 bases between. Germline-derived CDR1 and CDR2 are SNHLY and FYNNEI. The CDR3 covers 15 residues. This sequence joins TRBV2 and TRBJ2-1; D perhaps matches TRBD1 (5 bases). The sequence came from a man aged 45-65 years with acute or convalescent COVID-19. The sequenced material came from peripheral blood. Here the CDR3 reads CASSVGQGYDNEQFF. The CDR3 coding sequence is TGTGCCAGCAGTGTTGGCCAGGGTTACGACAATGAGCAGTTCTTC.